This entry lists 2 T cell receptor beta chains sequenced from one sample in a study of metastatic and nonmetastatic thyroid tumors. Treatment of any kind had been given to no patient before thyroid surgery. TCRdb reanalyzed the PCR reads via MiXCR. Found here are roughly 20,000 clones, about 33% of them singletons; the top ten hold more than 8.5%. Sequenced input: tumor tissue. These receptors all come from a male donor with papillary thyroid cancer or a benign thyroid nodule (not recorded which). Some clones in this sample may be carry-over from other donors' samples.

The V and J genes are TRBV10-2 and TRBJ2-2, with 10 bases matching TRBD2. The length of the CDR3 is 16 residues. Germline values: CDR1 WSHSY, CDR2 SAAADI. Trimming took 6 bases from V and 6 from J; bases not matched to a gene: 10. The CDR3 here is CASSPLAGVTAGELFF. The CDR3 coding sequence is TGCGCCAGCAGCCCTCTAGCGGGAGTTACGGCCGGGGAGCTGTTTTTT.

This sequence joins TRBV28 and TRBJ2-7; TRBD2 matches 10 bases. Unmatched junction bases numbered 9, after V lost 6 bases and J lost 4 bases. The germline CDR1 and CDR2 sequences are MDHEN and SYDVKM. This CDR3 spans 15 amino acids. The chain's CDR3 is CASSPSGRDGYEQYF. In nucleotides, the CDR3 is TGTGCCAGCAGCCCAAGCGGGAGGGATGGGTACGAGCAGTACTTC.